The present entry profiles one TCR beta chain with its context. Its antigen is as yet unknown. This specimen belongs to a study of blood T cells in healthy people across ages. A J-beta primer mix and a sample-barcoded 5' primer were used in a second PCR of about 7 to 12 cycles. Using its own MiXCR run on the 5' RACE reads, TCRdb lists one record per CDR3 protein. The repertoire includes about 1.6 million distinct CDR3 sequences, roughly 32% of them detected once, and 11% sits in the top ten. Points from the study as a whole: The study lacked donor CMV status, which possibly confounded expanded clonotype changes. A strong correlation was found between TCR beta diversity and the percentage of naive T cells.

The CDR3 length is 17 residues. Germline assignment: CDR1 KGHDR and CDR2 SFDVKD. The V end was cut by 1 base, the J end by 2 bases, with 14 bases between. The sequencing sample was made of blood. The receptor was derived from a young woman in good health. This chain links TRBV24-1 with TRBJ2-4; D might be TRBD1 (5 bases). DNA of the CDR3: TGTGCCACCAGTGATTTATTAAGGGGCTCGACCAAAAACATTCAGTACTTC. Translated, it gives CATSDLLRGSTKNIQYF.